Below, 17 T cell receptor beta chains from the same sample are listed, as sequenced in a study of blood T cell repertoires in COVID-19. Using immunoSEQ multiplex PCR, the repertoire was profiled, and TCRdb retains in-frame clones only, with some absent. The sample yields more than 200,000 clones, roughly 80% seen once. Sequencing used peripheral blood. The receptors originated from a woman older than 75 with acute or convalescent COVID-19.

CDR3 region: CASSLDRGADTQYF. CDR3 coding DNA: TGTGCCAGCAGCCTAGACAGGGGAGCAGATACGCAGTATTTT. This chain joins TRBV6-6 and TRBJ2-3; TRBD1 matches at 8 bases. The CDR3 sequence is 14 residues long. V was pared by 6 bases and J by 4 bases, with 6 bases of the junction left unmatched. CDR1 is MNHNY, CDR2 SVGAGI, per germline (reference sequence).

This clone occurred once. The genes are TRBV12-3 or TRBV12-4 and TRBJ2-7; 8 nucleotides match TRBD2. V trimming: 7 bases; J trimming: 5 bases; junction bases outside the gene matches: 7. The CDR3 consists of 13 residues. The CDR3 DNA sequence: TGTGCCAGCAATCGGCGGGGGGCGAACGAGCAGTACTTC. Its protein is CASNRRGANEQYF.

The rearrangement links TRBV25-1 to TRBJ2-5; 7 bases match TRBD2. J lost 3 bases, V lost 3 bases, and 7 bases had no gene match. The CDR3 contains 15 residues. Germline lookup yields CDR1 MGHDK and CDR2 SYGVNS. The CDR3 nucleotides are TGTGCCAGCAGTGATTTGGGGGAGGGGAAAGAGACCCAGTACTTC. It encodes CASSDLGEGKETQYF. The whole variable domain, remainder taken from reference TRBV25-1 and TRBJ2-5, is EADIYQTPRYLVIGTGKKITLECSQTMGHDKMYWYQQDPGMELHLIHYSYGVNSTEKGDLSSESTVSRIRTEHFPLTLESARPSHTSQYLCASSDLGEGKETQYFGPGTRLLVL.

This chain uses TRBV27 with TRBJ1-1; 10 positions agree with TRBD1. In germline, CDR1 is MNHEY, CDR2 SMNVEV (reference sequence). The CDR3 runs 15 residues. The V segment lost 3 bases and the J segment 5 bases; nucleotides outside the gene matches: 6. The CDR3 nucleotides are TGTGCCAGCAGTTTTTGGGACAGGGGAAGAACTGAAGCTTTCTTT. Translation gives CASSFWDRGRTEAFF.

The chain has TRBV6-5 and TRBJ1-2; 8 bases are shared with TRBD1. Looked up from germline, CDR1 is MNHEY and CDR2 is SVGAGI. V lost 0 bases to trimming and J lost 7 bases; unmatched junction nucleotides: 7. The CDR3 has 15 amino acids. The CDR3 is CASSYSRTGRGGYTF. The CDR3 DNA reads TGTGCCAGCAGTTACTCGCGGACAGGGAGGGGTGGCTACACCTTC.

The gene calls are TRBV28 and TRBJ2-2, with 7 bases identical to TRBD1. CDR1 and CDR2 (germline): MDHEN, SYDVKM. Losses at the gene ends were 3 bases for V and 5 bases for J; bases not matched to a gene: 6. The CDR3 runs to 15 residues. In nucleotides, the CDR3 is TGTGCCAGCAGTTTCGCAGGGGGTCGAACCGGGGAGCTGTTTTTT. It is translated as CASSFAGGRTGELFF.

J is TRBJ2-2 and V is TRBV24-1; 10 bases are shared with TRBD1. Germline values: CDR1 KGHDR, CDR2 SFDVKD. CDR3 length: 15 residues. Trimming removed 5 bases from V and 4 bases from J; junction bases left unmatched: 3. The CDR3 DNA reads TGTGCCACCAGTGGGGGACAGGGGCCCACCGGGGAGCTGTTTTTT. Translated: CATSGGQGPTGELFF.

The chain combines TRBV6-1 with TRBJ2-5; 10 bases are a match to TRBD1. V lost 4 bases, J lost 4 bases, and 12 bases stayed unmatched. CDR3 length: 17 residues. Germline V CDR1 and CDR2: MNHNS, SASEGT. The DNA for the CDR3 is TGTGCCAGCAGTGGAGAGGACAGGGGGTTCTTAGGAGAGACCCAGTACTTC. Translated, it gives CASSGEDRGFLGETQYF.

The rearrangement uses TRBV6-5 and TRBJ2-2; D is undetermined. The CDR3 runs to 16 residues. Germline-derived CDR1 and CDR2 are MNHEY and SVGAGI. Trimming removed 0 bases from V and 0 bases from J, with 8 bases in between. CDR3 nucleotides: TGTGCCAGCAGTTACTCGTCGGCGGCGAACACCGGGGAGCTGTTTTTT. Translated, it gives CASSYSSAANTGELFF.

A few counts support this clone. V gene TRBV19 combines with J gene TRBJ1-2; D is undetermined. The CDR3 consists of 16 residues. V lost 5 bases and J lost 8, with 24 bases in between. Germline V gene lookup returns CDR1 LNHDA and CDR2 SQIVND (reference sequence). The CDR3 sequence: CASSLPHQSSHRGYTF. Written as DNA, the CDR3 is TGTGCCAGTAGTTTACCTCACCAGTCATCACACAGAGGCTACACCTTC.

CDR3: CASSQDLHEQYF. For the CDR3, the DNA is TGTGCCAGCAGCCAAGATCTCCACGAGCAGTACTTC. The rearrangement uses TRBV4-2 and TRBJ2-7, with unresolved D. CDR3 length: 12 amino acids. The germline V gene encodes CDR1 LGHNA and CDR2 YNFKEQ. Trimming removed 0 bases from V and 5 bases from J, with 5 bases in between.

Concerning this clone: Additional DNA sequences in this sample encode the identical CDR3. This chain uses TRBV27 with TRBJ1-1; D unclear. In germline, CDR1 is MNHEY, CDR2 SMNVEV (reference sequence). CDR3 length equals 13 residues. V gave up 3 bases and J gave up 1 base, with 6 bases separating them. The CDR3 coding sequence is TGTGCCAGCAGTTTTTCATGGAACACTGAAGCTTTCTTT. Protein product: CASSFSWNTEAFF.

This chain connects TRBV28 to TRBJ2-7, with TRBD1 matching over 8 bases. Trimming took 4 bases from V and 4 from J; bases not matched to a gene: 12. This CDR3 comprises 16 residues. Germline V gene sequence: CDR1 MDHEN, CDR2 SYDVKM. CDR3 sequence: CASSSRIRQGSYEQYF. CDR3 sequence (DNA): TGTGCCAGCAGTTCCCGAATTAGACAGGGGTCATACGAGCAGTACTTC.

The V gene is TRBV7-3, the J gene TRBJ2-5; D unclear. CDR1 and CDR2 from the germline V gene are SGHTA and FQGTGA. This CDR3 spans 13 amino acids. Between the trimmed V and J ends, which lost 1 base and 3 bases, there was a span of 6 bases. The CDR3 region has the DNA TGTGCCAGCAGCTTAAATCCAGAAGAGACCCAGTACTTC. It yields the protein CASSLNPEETQYF.

V is TRBV28 and J is TRBJ2-7, with D maybe TRBD2 (6 bases). V lost 3 bases and J 4 bases, leaving 10 bases between the germline ends. The germline V gene encodes CDR1 MDHEN and CDR2 SYDVKM. This CDR3 spans 13 amino acids. As DNA, the CDR3 is TGTGCCAGCAGTTTTGGAGGGACTTACGAGCAGTACTTC. It yields the protein CASSFGGTYEQYF.

The chain is built from TRBV29-1 and TRBJ1-2, with 7 bases that match TRBD1. V lost 7 bases and J lost 8; bases outside the gene matches: 10. This CDR3 comprises 12 residues. The germline V gene encodes CDR1 SQVTM and CDR2 ANQGSEA. In nucleotides, the CDR3 is TGCAGCGGGGGGGGACAGCCCGAGGGCTACACCTTC. Its translation: CSGGGQPEGYTF.

V usage is TRBV5-4 and J usage is TRBJ2-3; weak D call: TRBD1 (7 bases). This CDR3 is 16 amino acids long. The germline CDR1 and CDR2 sequences are SGHNT and YYREEE (reference sequence). Trimming took 1 base from V and 3 from J, leaving 15 bases between them. Here the CDR3 DNA reads TGTGCCAGCAGCTTGCGGTCGGCAGGGGGGACAGATACGCAGTATTTT. Translation gives CASSLRSAGGTDTQYF.